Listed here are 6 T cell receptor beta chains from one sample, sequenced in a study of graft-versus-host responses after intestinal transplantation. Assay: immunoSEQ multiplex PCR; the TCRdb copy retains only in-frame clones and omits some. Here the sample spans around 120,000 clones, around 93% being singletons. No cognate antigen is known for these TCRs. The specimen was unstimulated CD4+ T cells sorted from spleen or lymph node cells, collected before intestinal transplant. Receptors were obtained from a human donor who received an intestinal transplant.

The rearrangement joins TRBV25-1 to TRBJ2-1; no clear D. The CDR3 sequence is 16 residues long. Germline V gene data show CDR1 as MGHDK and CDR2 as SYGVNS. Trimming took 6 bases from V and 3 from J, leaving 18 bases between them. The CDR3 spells CASRPAVSGGYNEQFF. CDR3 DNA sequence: TGTGCCAGCAGACCTGCCGTATCGGGCGGCTACAATGAGCAGTTCTTC.

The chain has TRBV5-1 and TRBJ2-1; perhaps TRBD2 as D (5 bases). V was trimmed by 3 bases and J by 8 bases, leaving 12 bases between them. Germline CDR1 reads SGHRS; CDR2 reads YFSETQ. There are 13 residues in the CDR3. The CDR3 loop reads CASSSGNYYEQFF. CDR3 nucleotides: TGCGCCAGCAGCTCCGGGAATTATTATGAGCAGTTCTTC.

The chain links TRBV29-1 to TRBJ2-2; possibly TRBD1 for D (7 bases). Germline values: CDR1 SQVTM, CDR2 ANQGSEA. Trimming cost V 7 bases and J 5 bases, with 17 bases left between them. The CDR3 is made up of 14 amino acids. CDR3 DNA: TGCAGCGCTGCTGACAGGGCGGGGACCGGGGAGCTGTTTTTT. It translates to CSAADRAGTGELFF.

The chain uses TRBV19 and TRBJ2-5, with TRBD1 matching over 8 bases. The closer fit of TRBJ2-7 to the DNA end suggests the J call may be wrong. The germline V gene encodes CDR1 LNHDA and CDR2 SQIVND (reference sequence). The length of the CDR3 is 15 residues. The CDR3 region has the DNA TGTGCCAGTAGTATATTGGCACAGGGGGACTACGAGCAGTACTTC. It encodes CASSILAQGDYEQYF.

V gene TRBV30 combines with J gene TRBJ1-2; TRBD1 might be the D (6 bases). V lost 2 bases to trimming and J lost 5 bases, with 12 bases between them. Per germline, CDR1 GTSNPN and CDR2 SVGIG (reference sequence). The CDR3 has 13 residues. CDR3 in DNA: TGTGCCTGGAGTACAGGGTGGGTGTATGGCTACACCTTC. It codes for CAWSTGWVYGYTF.

The CDR3 spells CASSLGRWGANVLTF. The CDR3 DNA reads as TGTGCCAGCTCCCTCGGGCGATGGGGGGCCAACGTCCTGACTTTC. V gene TRBV7-9 combines with J gene TRBJ2-6; D call uncertain. The V gene's germline CDR1 is SEHNR and CDR2 FQNEAQ (reference sequence). This CDR3 is built from 15 residues. Between the trimmed V and J ends, which lost 8 bases and 4 bases, there was a span of 15 bases.